Each of the 12 T cell receptor beta chains below was sequenced from the same sample in a study of blood T cell repertoires in COVID-19. Method: immunoSEQ multiplex PCR; TCRdb's copy keeps in-frame clones and lacks some. Seen here are 30,000 to 40,000 clones, roughly 80% observed once, and the top ten hold 3% to 4%. Sequencing was performed on peripheral blood. The receptors come from a man aged 50 to 60 with acute or convalescent COVID-19.

V and J are TRBV5-6 and TRBJ1-1; D is perhaps TRBD1 (5 bases). The ends were cut back, 2 bases at V and 3 bases at J, with 8 bases in the middle. The CDR3 sequence is 13 residues long. Germline CDR1 SGHDT, CDR2 YYEEEE. The CDR3 DNA follows: TGTGCCAGCAGCTTCCAGGGTGACACTGAAGCTTTCTTT. This translates into CASSFQGDTEAFF.

The chain is built from TRBV5-1 and TRBJ2-3, with D possibly TRBD1 on 5 matching bases. CDR1 SGHRS and CDR2 YFSETQ come from the germline V gene. CDR3 length: 15 amino acids. The V end lost 4 bases, the J end lost 0 bases, and 12 bases lay between the germline ends. DNA for the CDR3: TGCGCCAGCAGCCCGGGTGCAGGGAGCACAGATACGCAGTATTTT. Translation: CASSPGAGSTDTQYF.

The chain recombines TRBV7-6 with TRBJ2-7; 8 bases are shared with TRBD1. This CDR3 has 14 residues. V lost 5 bases, J lost 3 bases, and 6 bases stayed unmatched. The germline V gene encodes CDR1 SGHVS and CDR2 FNYEAQ. DNA of the CDR3: TGTGCCAGCAGCCCCGGACAGGGCAACTACGAGCAGTACTTC. The encoded protein is CASSPGQGNYEQYF.

The chain is built from TRBV28 and TRBJ2-3, with 12 bases lining up with TRBD2. J was trimmed by 3 bases and V by 3 bases; bases with no gene match: 13. Looked up from germline, CDR1 is MDHEN and CDR2 is SYDVKM. CDR3 size: 19 residues. The CDR3 DNA reads TGTGCCAGCAGTTTTTCAAACTTACGGACTAGCGGGATAACAGATACGCAGTATTTT. It translates to CASSFSNLRTSGITDTQYF.

The chain uses TRBV19 and TRBJ1-1; D perhaps matches TRBD1 (5 bases). Trimming left V 7 bases short and J 5 bases short, with 8 bases between. There are 11 residues in the CDR3. Germline V CDR1 and CDR2: LNHDA, SQIVND (reference sequence). The CDR3 nucleotides read TGTGCCAGTATTCAGGGAACTGAAGCTTTCTTT. As protein: CASIQGTEAFF.

This clone showed up just once. V usage is TRBV19 and J usage is TRBJ2-1; 10 nucleotides agree with TRBD2. CDR1 LNHDA and CDR2 SQIVND come from the germline V gene (reference sequence). CDR3 length: 15 residues. Trimming removed 3 bases from V and 8 bases from J; junction bases left unmatched: 7. For the CDR3, the DNA is TGTGCCAGTAGTATCCCGGGACTAGCGTACTATGAGCAGTTCTTC. Encoded protein: CASSIPGLAYYEQFF.

In its sample, this clone was seen once. CDR3 residues: CASSIGPRAYEQYF. For the CDR3, the DNA is TGTGCCAGCAGCATAGGCCCCAGGGCTTACGAGCAGTACTTC. The V and J genes are TRBV7-3 and TRBJ2-7; D possibly corresponds to TRBD1 (5 bases). The CDR3 is 14 amino acids. Germline V CDR1 and CDR2: SGHTA, FQGTGA. Deletions cut 5 bases from V and 4 bases from J, with 15 bases between.

This chain links TRBV3-1 (or the pseudogene TRBV3-2) with TRBJ2-2; a possible D gene is TRBD2 (7 bases). Trimming pared 3 bases from V and 2 bases from J, leaving 16 bases between. The CDR3 spans 17 residues. CDR1 LGHDT and CDR2 YNNKEL come from the germline V gene (reference sequence). DNA for the CDR3: TGTGCCAGCAGCCAGCCACTGGCGGGGGCCAACACCGGGGAGCTGTTTTTT. It translates to CASSQPLAGANTGELFF.

The gene calls are TRBV2 and TRBJ2-5, with 10 nucleotides matching TRBD2. Germline CDR1 SNHLY, CDR2 FYNNEI. The CDR3 contains 14 residues. J was trimmed by 3 bases and V by 4 bases; bases with no gene match: 2. CDR3 DNA: TGTGCCAGCAGTGTTACTAGCGGGAAAGAGACCCAGTACTTC. Encoded protein: CASSVTSGKETQYF.

In its sample, this clone was seen once. V gene TRBV20-1 combines with J gene TRBJ1-5; D possibly corresponds to TRBD1 (5 bases). Germline V gene data show CDR1 as DFQATT and CDR2 as SNEGSKA (reference sequence). Trimming removed 3 bases from V and 6 bases from J, with 6 bases in between. This CDR3 comprises 11 residues. CDR3 amino acids: CSASGGQPQHF. The CDR3 coding sequence is TGCAGTGCTAGCGGGGGTCAGCCCCAGCATTTT.

The chain links TRBV7-6 to TRBJ1-1; D gene ambiguous. The CDR3 runs 17 residues. Trimming took 7 bases from V and 3 from J, leaving 24 bases between them. Germline assignment: CDR1 SGHVS and CDR2 FNYEAQ. The CDR3 spells CASKLVRVDRVDTEAFF. CDR3 bases: TGTGCCAGCAAATTGGTGCGGGTAGACCGAGTAGACACTGAAGCTTTCTTT. The whole variable domain, remainder taken from reference TRBV7-6 and TRBJ1-1, is GAGVSQSPRYKVTKRGQDVALRCDPISGHVSLYWYRQALGQGPEFLTYFNYEAQQDKSGLPNDRFSAERPEGSISTLTIQRTEQRDSAMYRCASKLVRVDRVDTEAFFGQGTRLTVV.

This clone was detected once. The CDR3, as DNA: TGTGCCAGCAGTTTTAGCTTTAGCGGGAGCTACAATGAGCAGTTCTTC. It translates to CASSFSFSGSYNEQFF. The V call is TRBV28, the J call TRBJ2-1, with TRBD2 matching over 9 bases. The germline V gene has CDR1 MDHEN and CDR2 SYDVKM. The CDR3 runs to 16 residues. The junction had 6 bases not matched to a gene; V was cut back by 3 bases and J by 3 bases.